This TCR beta chain was observed in a study of T cell responses to AZD1222 COVID-19 vaccine. Germline-derived CDR1 and CDR2 are LGHNA and YNFKEQ. CDR3 length: 13 amino acids. V was clipped by 5 bases and J by 11 bases, with 15 bases between them. Profiled with immunoSEQ multiplex PCR; TCRdb holds only in-frame clones, not every one. This table holds about 99,000 clones, more than 75% found once. This clone was picked up a small number of times. The sample here was peripheral blood, taken on day 0 of AZD1222 vaccination. The receptor was derived from an adult in good health. The chain has TRBV4-2 and TRBJ1-4, with D uncertain. The CDR3 nucleotides are TGTGCCAGCAGCTCAGAGGGTACCTATAAACTGTTTTTT. Protein sequence: CASSSEGTYKLFF.